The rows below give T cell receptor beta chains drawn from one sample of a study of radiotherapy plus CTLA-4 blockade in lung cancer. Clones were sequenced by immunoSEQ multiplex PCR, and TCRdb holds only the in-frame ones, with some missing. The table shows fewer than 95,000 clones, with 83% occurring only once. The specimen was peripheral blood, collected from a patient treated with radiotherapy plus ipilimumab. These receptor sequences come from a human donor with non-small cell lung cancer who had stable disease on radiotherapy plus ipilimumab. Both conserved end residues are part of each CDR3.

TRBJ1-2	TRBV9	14	CASSVGAPRNGYTF
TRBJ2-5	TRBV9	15	CASSVSSGAQETQYF
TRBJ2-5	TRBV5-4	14	CASSSPGEVGTQYF
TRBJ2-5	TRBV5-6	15	CASSFGLAGQETQYF
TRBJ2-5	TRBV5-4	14	CASSLVASGETQYF
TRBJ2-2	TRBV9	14	CASSVVSPTGELFF
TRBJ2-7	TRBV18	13	CASSPGQPYEQYF
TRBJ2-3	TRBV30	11	CAWSKEDTQYF
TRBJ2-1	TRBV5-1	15	CASSPLASQHNEQFF
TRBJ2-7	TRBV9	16	CASSVGSGLATNEQYF
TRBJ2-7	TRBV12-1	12	CASSSNSYEQYF
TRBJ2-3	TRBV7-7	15	CASSLGTPGRGTQYF
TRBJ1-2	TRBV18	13	CASSQGQAYGYTF
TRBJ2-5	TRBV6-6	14	CASSYIRGRETQYF
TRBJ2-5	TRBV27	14	CASSSRARRETQYF
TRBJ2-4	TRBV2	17	CASSEGAGNGAKNIQYF
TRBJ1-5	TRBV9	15	CASSSQGNSNQPQHF
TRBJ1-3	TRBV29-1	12	CSVVVAGNTIYF
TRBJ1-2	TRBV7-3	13	CASSHGTAYGYTF
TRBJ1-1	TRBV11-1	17	CASSFPGQGYRDTEAFF
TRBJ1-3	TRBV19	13	CASRQVSGNTIYF
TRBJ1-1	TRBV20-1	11	CSAPPGFEAFF
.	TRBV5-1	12	CASSLDGYEQYF
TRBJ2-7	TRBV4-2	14	CASSQDAALVEQYF
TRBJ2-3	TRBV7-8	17	CASSLVGVGGSTDTQYF
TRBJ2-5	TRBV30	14	CAWREGLGQETQYF
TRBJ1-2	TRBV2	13	CASSANQGYGYTF
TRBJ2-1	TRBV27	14	CASTSTPPHNEQFF
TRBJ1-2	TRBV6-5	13	CASSPDLMGGYTF
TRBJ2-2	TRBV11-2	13	CASSLLAGGELFF
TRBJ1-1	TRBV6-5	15	CASSKLGGRGTEAFF
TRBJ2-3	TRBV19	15	CASSMGLAVTDTQYF
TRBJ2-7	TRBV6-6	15	CASSSTAGSSYEQYF
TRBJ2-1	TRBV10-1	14	CASSESRGYNEQFF
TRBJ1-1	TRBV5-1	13	CASSLGWQGEAFF
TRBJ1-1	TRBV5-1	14	CASSAGTGGAEAFF
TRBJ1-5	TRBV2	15	CASSPKTGDNQPQHF
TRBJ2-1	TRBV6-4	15	CASSLRTSGRNEQFF
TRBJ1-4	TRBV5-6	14	CASSSRDREGKLFF
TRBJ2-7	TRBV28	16	CASSFYLGSPSYEQYF
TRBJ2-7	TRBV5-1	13	CASSLEGPHEQYF
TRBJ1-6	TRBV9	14	CASSPRGGNSPLHF
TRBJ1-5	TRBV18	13	CASSPSVWEPQHF
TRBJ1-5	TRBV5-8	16	CASSWGYGRGDQPQHF
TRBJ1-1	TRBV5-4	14	CASSGQGGYTEAFF
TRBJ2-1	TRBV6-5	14	CASRPGLADNEQFF
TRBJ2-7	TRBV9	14	CASSDGTSSYEQYF
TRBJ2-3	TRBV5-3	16	CARSPPSGPGTDTQYF
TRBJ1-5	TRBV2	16	CASSVSSGQPNQPQHF
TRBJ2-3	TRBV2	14	CASSVAGVGDTQYF
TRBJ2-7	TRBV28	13	CASSTQGNYEQYF
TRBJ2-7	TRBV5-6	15	CASSQWAGSSYEQYF